The entry that follows covers one T cell receptor beta chain sequence. The antigen is not known. Time point here: baseline pretreatment blood. Specified treatment: 15 Gy SBRT to primary tumor, nephrectomy 4 weeks later. The patient's renal cell carcinoma had clear cell pathology. Assay used: immunoSEQ multiplex PCR; TCRdb lists only in-frame clones, some missing. The top ten clones hold 12% of a sample with about 130,000 clones, about 88% of them seen once. The germline gives CDR1 SEHNR, CDR2 FQNEAQ (reference sequence). The CDR3 is made up of 11 amino acids. V lost 5 bases and J 7 bases, leaving 8 bases between the germline ends. This sample was included in a study of radiation and T cells in renal cell carcinoma. About the research overall: Nephrectomy followed 15 Gy stereotactic body radiation by 4 weeks.

General study findings and limits: Baseline intratumoral clonotype presence is unknown without pretreatment biopsies.

Sequencing was performed on blood, taken from a patient whose treatment included radiotherapy and nephrectomy. The chain couples TRBV7-9 to TRBJ1-2, with unresolved D. This TCR was sampled from a woman aged 45-65 years with renal cell carcinoma. This CDR3 is CASSQWSGYTF. DNA for the CDR3: TGTGCCAGCAGCCAATGGTCTGGCTACACCTTC.